These 26 T cell receptor beta chains originate from one sample sequenced in a study of PD-L1 blockade in urothelial cancer. TCRdb's copy holds only in-frame clones and misses some; the assay was immunoSEQ multiplex PCR. The table shows about 50,000 clones, with roughly 80% occurring only once. The starting material was PBMCs, obtained around atezolizumab (anti-PD-L1) treatment. These receptors were collected from a man aged 70-80 years with urothelial cancer.

This chain links TRBV19 with TRBJ2-5, with TRBD1 identical over 7 bases. CDR1 and CDR2 (germline): LNHDA, SQIVND (reference sequence). V trimming: 4 bases; J trimming: 5 bases; junction bases outside the gene matches: 10. CDR3 length equals 15 residues. The CDR3 reads CASSTLRQGSETQYF. In DNA form, the CDR3 reads TGTGCCAGTAGTACCTTAAGACAGGGTTCGGAGACCCAGTACTTC.

V is TRBV11-3 and J is TRBJ2-1, with 9 nucleotides matching TRBD1. The CDR3 length is 14 residues. V dropped 5 bases and J dropped 6; count of bases not matched to a gene: 5. The V gene's germline CDR1 is SGHNT and CDR2 YENEEA. CDR3 nucleotide sequence: TGTGCCAGCAGCCCAGGGACAGGGTTCAATGAGCAGTTCTTC. Protein product: CASSPGTGFNEQFF.

This clone was counted only a few times. The chain couples TRBV6-4 to TRBJ2-3; 7 bases agree with TRBD2. In germline, CDR1 is MRHNA, CDR2 SNTAGT. CDR3 length equals 15 residues. The V segment lost 6 bases and the J segment 3 bases; nucleotides outside the gene matches: 9. The CDR3 here is CASRARSSGTDTQYF. Written as DNA, the CDR3 is TGTGCCAGCAGAGCCCGTAGTAGCGGGACAGATACGCAGTATTTT.

This clone was picked up one time. This chain joins TRBV11-2 and TRBJ2-7; D may be TRBD2 (5 bases). CDR1 is SGHAT, CDR2 FQNNGV, per germline. The CDR3 runs to 18 residues. V shed 3 bases and J shed 1 base, with 22 bases lying between them. The CDR3 reads CASSFYASPILSSYEQYF. The CDR3 nucleotides read TGTGCCAGCAGCTTCTACGCTAGCCCAATCCTGTCTTCCTACGAGCAGTACTTC. Drawing the rest from reference TRBV11-2 and TRBJ2-7, the complete variable domain is EAGVAQSPRYKIIEKRQSVAFWCNPISGHATLYWYQQILGQGPKLLIQFQNNGVVDDSQLPKDRFSAERLKGVDSTLKIQPAKLEDSAVYLCASSFYASPILSSYEQYFGPGTRLTVT.

The genes are TRBV6-1 and TRBJ1-1; 8 bases fit TRBD1. Per germline, CDR1 MNHNS and CDR2 SASEGT. The CDR3 loop spans 15 amino acids. V gave up 6 bases and J gave up 0 bases; unmatched junction bases: 6. For the CDR3, the DNA is TGTGCCAGCAGCCAGGACAGGGCTATGAACACTGAAGCTTTCTTT. Translation: CASSQDRAMNTEAFF.

CDR3: CASSPDTTRAPQHF. The CDR3 nucleotides read TGCGCCAGCAGCCCGGACACAACCCGGGCGCCCCAGCATTTT. V usage is TRBV5-1 and J usage is TRBJ1-5; D is perhaps TRBD1 (5 bases). The length of the CDR3 is 14 residues. V was trimmed by 4 bases and J by 9 bases, leaving 17 bases between them. Germline V gene sequence: CDR1 SGHRS, CDR2 YFSETQ. The entire variable domain, with the rest obtained from reference TRBV5-1 and TRBJ1-5, is as follows: KAGVTQTPRYLIKTRGQQVTLSCSPISGHRSVSWYQQTPGQGLQFLFEYFSETQRNKGNFPGRFSGRQFSNSRSEMNVSTLELGDSALYLCASSPDTTRAPQHFGDGTRLSIL.

The chain has TRBV4-3 and TRBJ2-1, with 13 positions matching TRBD2. Germline values: CDR1 LGHNA, CDR2 YSLEER. CDR3 length: 17 residues. J gave up 6 bases and V 4 bases, and 9 bases lay outside the gene matches. CDR3 amino acids: CASSRNTGLAGPNEQFF. As DNA, the CDR3 is TGCGCCAGCAGCCGGAATACGGGACTAGCGGGACCCAATGAGCAGTTCTTC.

V is TRBV5-1 and J is TRBJ1-3; tentative D call: TRBD1 (6 bases). This CDR3 is 14 amino acids long. V was cut by 5 bases and J by 7 bases, with 16 bases left in between. CDR1 SGHRS and CDR2 YFSETQ come from the germline V gene. The CDR3 protein is CASRVSGERNTIYF. CDR3 nucleotides: TGCGCCAGCAGAGTGTCAGGGGAAAGGAACACCATATATTTT.

The V gene is TRBV5-1, the J gene TRBJ2-5; 10 bases line up with TRBD2. Germline CDR1 SGHRS, CDR2 YFSETQ. This CDR3 has 15 residues. Trimming cost V 3 bases and J 3 bases; bases outside gene matches: 5. DNA for the CDR3: TGCGCCAGCAGCTCCTTAACTAGCGGGGAAGAGACCCAGTACTTC. Its translation is CASSSLTSGEETQYF.

The J gene is TRBJ2-3, the V gene TRBV19; 9 bases are shared with TRBD2. Unmatched junction bases numbered 6, after V lost 6 bases and J lost 2 bases. The CDR3 length is 15 residues. From germline, CDR1 is LNHDA and CDR2 SQIVND (reference sequence). CDR3 coding DNA: TGTGCCAGTAGCTTAGCGGGGGCGACCACAGATACGCAGTATTTT. Its translation is CASSLAGATTDTQYF.

V and J are TRBV27 and TRBJ1-5; D perhaps matches TRBD1 (6 bases). This CDR3 is 14 amino acids long. V dropped 2 bases and J dropped 4 bases, with 9 bases sitting between them. Germline V gene data show CDR1 as MNHEY and CDR2 as SMNVEV (reference sequence). DNA of the CDR3: TGTGCCAGCAGTTTAGAACAGGGTAATCAGCCCCAGCATTTT. This gives the protein CASSLEQGNQPQHF.

This clone was counted a few times. V usage is TRBV11-2 and J usage is TRBJ2-1; 8 nucleotides match TRBD1. The J segment lost 4 bases and the V segment lost 4 bases, leaving 9 bases of the junction unmatched. CDR1 is SGHAT and CDR2 is FQNNGV in the germline V gene. There are 16 residues in the CDR3. The CDR3 is CASSYRQGSGYNEQFF. DNA of the CDR3: TGTGCCAGCAGCTACCGACAGGGGTCTGGATACAATGAGCAGTTCTTC.

This rearrangement joins TRBV28 to TRBJ1-5; D unresolved. CDR1 is MDHEN, CDR2 SYDVKM, per germline. The V end was cut by 3 bases, the J end by 1 base, with 13 bases between. This CDR3 has 16 amino acids. DNA for the CDR3: TGTGCCAGCAGTTTTGTAATGTTCTACAGCAATCAGCCCCAGCATTTT. This codes for CASSFVMFYSNQPQHF.

In DNA, the CDR3 is TGTGCCAGCTCACCACAGAGGGGGCGGAACACTGAAGCTTTCTTT. Its protein is CASSPQRGRNTEAFF. This chain joins TRBV18 and TRBJ1-1, with TRBD1 identical over 7 bases. CDR3 length equals 15 residues. Germline V gives CDR1 KGHSH, CDR2 LQKENI. Trimming cost V 1 base and J 1 base; bases outside gene matches: 3.

The chain couples TRBV7-2 to TRBJ2-2, with D possibly being TRBD2 (7 bases). V was cut by 2 bases and J by 4 bases, with 8 bases left in between. Germline V CDR1 and CDR2: SGHTA, FQGNSA. There are 14 residues in the CDR3. In DNA form, the CDR3 reads TGTGCCAGCAGCTTAAGGGGGGGCACCGGGGAGCTGTTTTTT. It is translated as CASSLRGGTGELFF.

The chain has TRBV19 and TRBJ2-5, with 8 bases fitting TRBD1. Trimming at V came to 5 bases and at J to 4 bases, leaving 3 bases not matched to a gene. Germline values: CDR1 LNHDA, CDR2 SQIVND (reference sequence). The CDR3 sequence is 13 residues long. The CDR3: CASSSTGGETQYF. CDR3 in DNA: TGTGCCAGTAGTTCCACAGGGGGAGAGACCCAGTACTTC.

The chain joins TRBV15 to TRBJ2-5; 7 bases fit TRBD1. The CDR3 covers 16 residues. Looked up from germline, CDR1 is LNHNV and CDR2 is YYDKDF (reference sequence). Germline trimming cut 0 bases from V and 2 bases from J; bases unmatched to any gene: 6. The CDR3 loop is CATSRDRGKPQETQYF. In DNA form, the CDR3 reads TGTGCCACCAGCAGAGACAGGGGGAAGCCTCAAGAGACCCAGTACTTC.

The CDR3 nucleotides read TGTGCCATCAGTGTAGGGACAGGGATCTACGAGCAGTACTTC. It encodes CAISVGTGIYEQYF. The chain carries TRBV10-3 and TRBJ2-7; 9 positions match TRBD1. V lost 4 bases to trimming and J lost 3 bases; unmatched junction nucleotides: 4. The germline gives CDR1 ENHRY, CDR2 SYGVKD. This CDR3 contains 14 residues.

This clone was observed a few times. As DNA, the CDR3 is TGTGCCAGCAGAGGACAGAGGCTGAATGGCTACACCTTC. Translation gives CASRGQRLNGYTF. The chain combines TRBV25-1 with TRBJ1-2, with D tentatively TRBD1 (6 bases). Germline V gene lookup returns CDR1 MGHDK and CDR2 SYGVNS. Trimming pared 6 bases from V and 6 bases from J, leaving 14 bases between. This CDR3 is 13 amino acids long.

This clone came up a few times. The CDR3: CASSETTGLGYGYTF. The CDR3 nucleotides are TGTGCCAGCAGTGAAACGACAGGCCTTGGGTATGGCTACACCTTC. V and J are TRBV2 and TRBJ1-2; D might be TRBD1 (6 bases). CDR1 is SNHLY and CDR2 is FYNNEI in the germline V gene. This CDR3 is built from 15 residues. V was shortened by 2 bases and J by 5 bases, with 15 bases between the two germline ends.

This clone was observed a few times. This chain connects TRBV18 to TRBJ2-6; unclear D gene. CDR1 and CDR2 from the germline V gene are KGHSH and LQKENI. V lost 0 bases to trimming and J lost 0 bases, with 9 bases between them. The CDR3 runs to 17 residues. The DNA for the CDR3 is TGTGCCAGCTCACCACCGGTCAGGCTCTCTGGGGCCAACGTCCTGACTTTC. Protein product: CASSPPVRLSGANVLTF. Looking up the rest from reference TRBV18 and TRBJ2-6 gives the full variable domain: NAGVMQNPRHLVRRRGQEARLRCSPMKGHSHVYWYRQLPEEGLKFMVYLQKENIIDESGMPKERFSAEFPKEGPSILRIQQVVRGDSAAYFCASSPPVRLSGANVLTFGAGSRLTVL.

The count of this clone is one. CDR3 region: CASSFGDRKNTDTQYF. CDR3 DNA sequence: TGTGCCAGCAGCTTTGGCGACAGGAAAAACACAGATACGCAGTATTTT. This chain connects TRBV9 to TRBJ2-3, with D maybe TRBD1 (6 bases). V lost 4 bases and J 2 bases, leaving 17 bases between the germline ends. This CDR3 is 16 amino acids long. In germline, CDR1 is SGDLS, CDR2 YYNGEE.

The chain has TRBV6-5 and TRBJ1-1, with TRBD1 matching 8 bases. Germline V gene sequence: CDR1 MNHEY, CDR2 SVGAGI. The length of the CDR3 is 12 residues. The V gene end was trimmed by 5 bases and the J gene end by 11 bases; junction bases not matched to a gene: 7. CDR3 protein: CASSNYRGGAFF. CDR3 in DNA: TGTGCCAGCAGTAACTACAGGGGGGGGGCTTTCTTT.

The chain couples TRBV5-4 to TRBJ2-7, with 7 bases that match TRBD1. CDR3 length equals 17 residues. V lost 4 bases and J lost 6; bases outside the gene matches: 19. Germline CDR1 is SGHNT and CDR2 is YYREEE (reference sequence). The CDR3 region has the DNA TGTGCCAGCAGCATCGGGACAGCGCTTCTCTTGGTTGGCGAGCAGTACTTC. Its protein product is CASSIGTALLLVGEQYF.

The chain is built from TRBV27 and TRBJ2-7; possible D gene TRBD2, 6 bases. Germline V gene lookup returns CDR1 MNHEY and CDR2 SMNVEV (reference sequence). The V end was cut by 2 bases, the J end by 9 bases, with 23 bases between. There are 16 residues in the CDR3. The DNA of the CDR3 is TGTGCCAGCAGTTTAGCCACCGGGACTTCCCTTCTTGGGCAGTACTTC. Protein: CASSLATGTSLLGQYF.

The rearrangement uses TRBV28 and TRBJ2-7; D is perhaps TRBD1 (6 bases). Trimming removed 4 bases at V and 7 bases at J, with 14 bases between. Germline values: CDR1 MDHEN, CDR2 SYDVKM. This CDR3 is 13 amino acids long. DNA of the CDR3: TGTGCCAGCAGTTCCCAAGGGGGAAGGGAGCAGTACTTC. Translation gives CASSSQGGREQYF.